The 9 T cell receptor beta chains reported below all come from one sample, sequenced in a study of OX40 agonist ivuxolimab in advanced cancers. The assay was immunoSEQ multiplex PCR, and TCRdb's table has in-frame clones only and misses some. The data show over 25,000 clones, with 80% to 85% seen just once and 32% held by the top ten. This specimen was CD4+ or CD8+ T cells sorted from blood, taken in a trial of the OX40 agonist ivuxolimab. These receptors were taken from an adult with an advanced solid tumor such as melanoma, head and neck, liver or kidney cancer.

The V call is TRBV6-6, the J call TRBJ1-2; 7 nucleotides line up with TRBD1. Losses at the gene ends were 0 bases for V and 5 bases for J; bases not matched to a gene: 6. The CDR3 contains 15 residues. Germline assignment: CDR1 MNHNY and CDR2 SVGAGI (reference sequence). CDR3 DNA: TGTGCCAGCAGTTACTCAAAAACAGGGGTTTATGGCTACACCTTC. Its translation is CASSYSKTGVYGYTF.

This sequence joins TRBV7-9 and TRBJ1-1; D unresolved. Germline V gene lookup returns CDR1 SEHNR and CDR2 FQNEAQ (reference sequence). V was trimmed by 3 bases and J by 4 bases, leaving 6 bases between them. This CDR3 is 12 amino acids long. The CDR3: CASSFGFTEAFF. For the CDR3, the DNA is TGTGCCAGCAGCTTTGGGTTCACTGAAGCTTTCTTT.

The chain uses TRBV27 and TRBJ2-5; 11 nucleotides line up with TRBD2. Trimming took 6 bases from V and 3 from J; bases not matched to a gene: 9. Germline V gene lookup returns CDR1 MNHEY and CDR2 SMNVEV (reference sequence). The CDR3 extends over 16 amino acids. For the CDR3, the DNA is TGTGCCAGCAGGAGATATAGCGGGAGGGGGGAAGAGACCCAGTACTTC. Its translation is CASRRYSGRGEETQYF.

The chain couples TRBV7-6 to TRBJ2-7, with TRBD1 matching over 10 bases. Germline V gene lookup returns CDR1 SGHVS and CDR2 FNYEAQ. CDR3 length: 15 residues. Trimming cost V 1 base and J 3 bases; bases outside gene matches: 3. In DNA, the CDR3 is TGTGCCAGCAGCTTAGGGGGGACAGGGGTCTACGAGCAGTACTTC. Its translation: CASSLGGTGVYEQYF.

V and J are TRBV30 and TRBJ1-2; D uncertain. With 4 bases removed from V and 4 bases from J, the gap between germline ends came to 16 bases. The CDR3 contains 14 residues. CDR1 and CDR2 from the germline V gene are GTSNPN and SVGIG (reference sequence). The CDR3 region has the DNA TGTGCCTGGAAAGGACCCCGGACCTTCTATGGCTACACCTTC. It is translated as CAWKGPRTFYGYTF.

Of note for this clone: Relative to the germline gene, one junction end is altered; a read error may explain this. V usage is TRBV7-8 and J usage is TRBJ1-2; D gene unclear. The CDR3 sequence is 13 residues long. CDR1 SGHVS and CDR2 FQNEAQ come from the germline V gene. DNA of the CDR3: TGTGCCAGCAGCGCGGTGACTAATTATGGCTACACCTTC. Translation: CASSAVTNYGYTF.

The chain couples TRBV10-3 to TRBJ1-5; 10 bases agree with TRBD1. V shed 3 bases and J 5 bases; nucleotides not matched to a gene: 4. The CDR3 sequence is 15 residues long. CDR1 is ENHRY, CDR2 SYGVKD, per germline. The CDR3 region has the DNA TGTGCCATCAGTGAACTGGACAGGGGGGATCAGCCCCAGCATTTT. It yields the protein CAISELDRGDQPQHF.

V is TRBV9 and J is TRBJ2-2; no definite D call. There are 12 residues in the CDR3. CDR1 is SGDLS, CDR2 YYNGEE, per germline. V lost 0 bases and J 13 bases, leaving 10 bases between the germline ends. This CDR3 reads CASSVVGSRLFF. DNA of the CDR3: TGTGCCAGCAGCGTAGTGGGGTCTAGGCTGTTTTTT. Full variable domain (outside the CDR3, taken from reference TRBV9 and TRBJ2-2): DSGVTQTPKHLITATGQRVTLRCSPRSGDLSVYWYQQSLDQGLQFLIQYYNGEERAKGNILERFSAQQFPDLHSELNLSSLELGDSALYFCASSVVGSRLFFGEGSRLTVL.

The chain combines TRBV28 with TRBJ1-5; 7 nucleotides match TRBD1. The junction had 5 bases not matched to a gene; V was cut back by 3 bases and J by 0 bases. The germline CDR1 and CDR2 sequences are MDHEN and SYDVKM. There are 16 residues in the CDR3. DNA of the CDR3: TGTGCCAGCAGTTTGCAGGGGGTGAATAGCAATCAGCCCCAGCATTTT. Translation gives CASSLQGVNSNQPQHF.